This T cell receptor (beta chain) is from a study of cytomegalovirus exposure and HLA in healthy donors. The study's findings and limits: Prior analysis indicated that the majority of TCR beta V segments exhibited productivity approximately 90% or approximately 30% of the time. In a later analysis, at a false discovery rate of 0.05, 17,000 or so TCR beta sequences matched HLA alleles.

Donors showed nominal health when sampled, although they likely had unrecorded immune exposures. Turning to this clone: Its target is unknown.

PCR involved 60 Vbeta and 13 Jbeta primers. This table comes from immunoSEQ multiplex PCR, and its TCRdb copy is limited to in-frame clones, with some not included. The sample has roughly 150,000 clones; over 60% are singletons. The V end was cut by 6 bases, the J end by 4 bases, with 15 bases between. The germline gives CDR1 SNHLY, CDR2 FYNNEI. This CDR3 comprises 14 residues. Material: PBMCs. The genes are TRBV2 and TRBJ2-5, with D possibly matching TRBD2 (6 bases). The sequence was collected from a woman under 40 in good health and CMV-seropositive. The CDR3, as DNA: TGTGCCAGCAGGTTCACCGGGACTGTAGAGACCCAGTACTTC. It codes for CASRFTGTVETQYF.